This T cell receptor (beta chain) was identified during a study of T cell responses to AZD1222 COVID-19 vaccine. Repertoires were generated with immunoSEQ multiplex PCR, while TCRdb's copy carries only in-frame clones and drops some. The sample holds 100,000 to 150,000 clones, 85% to 90% seen once. Notes on this clone: Its specificity is unknown.

Whole-study findings and limits: Mapped onto spike, vaccine-associated CD4 TCRs spanned it and were dominant at 160-218 and 743-854.

Germline values: CDR1 SGHDT, CDR2 YYEEEE. The CDR3 consists of 17 residues. With V trimmed by 4 bases and J by 5 bases, 14 bases remained unmatched. V usage is TRBV5-6 and J usage is TRBJ2-1, with 8 bases aligning to TRBD2. Specimen: peripheral blood, collected on day 0 of AZD1222 vaccination. The TCR comes from an adult in good health. The CDR3, as DNA: TGTGCCAGCAGCAGCCCCAGCGGGAGATGGCTCCACAATGAGCAGTTCTTC. Translated, it gives CASSSPSGRWLHNEQFF.